This T cell receptor (beta chain) was sequenced in a study of T cell changes during pregnancy in multiple sclerosis. This clone was counted between two and nine times. V lost 5 bases to trimming and J lost 10 bases, with 12 bases between them. CDR1 is MNHEY, CDR2 SMNVEV, per germline (reference sequence). The CDR3 is 13 residues long. Here immunoSEQ multiplex PCR was the method, and the copy in TCRdb shows in-frame clones only, minus some. The sample consists of 79,000 or so clones, about 88% of them appearing once. This TCR was recovered from a female donor with multiple sclerosis, enrolled in a pregnancy study. Sequenced here: peripheral blood, sampled before pregnancy. The chain joins TRBV27 to TRBJ1-6, with D possibly being TRBD1 (5 bases). CDR3 region: CASSRSQGSPLHF. The CDR3 DNA is TGTGCCAGCAGTAGAAGTCAGGGATCACCCCTCCACTTT.